This passage covers 21 T cell receptor beta chains from one sample sequenced in a study of T cell responses to AZD1222 COVID-19 vaccine. The repertoire was sequenced with immunoSEQ multiplex PCR; TCRdb's copy has only in-frame clones and lacks some. The sample lists around 160,000 clones; roughly 94% were seen once. This specimen consisted of peripheral blood, obtained on day 0 of AZD1222 vaccination. Receptor source: an adult in good health.

V and J are TRBV19 and TRBJ2-1; D may correspond to TRBD1 or TRBD2 (5 bases each). Germline CDR1 and CDR2: LNHDA and SQIVND (reference sequence). V lost 1 base to trimming and J lost 8 bases, with 9 bases between them. This CDR3 is built from 13 residues. In DNA, the CDR3 is TGTGCCAGTAGTATAGCAGGGAGCGATGAGCAGTTCTTC. It codes for CASSIAGSDEQFF. The variable domain in full, completed from reference TRBV19 and TRBJ2-1, reads DGGITQSPKYLFRKEGQNVTLSCEQNLNHDAMYWYRQDPGQGLRLIYYSQIVNDFQKGDIAEGYSVSREKKESFPLTVTSAQKNPTAFYLCASSIAGSDEQFFGPGTRLTVL.

Comments on this clone: This same CDR3 is encoded by further DNA sequences in the sample. This sequence joins TRBV28 and TRBJ2-7; D not certain. Per the germline V gene, CDR1 is MDHEN and CDR2 is SYDVKM. This CDR3 has 11 residues. With 4 bases removed from V and 6 bases from J, the gap between germline ends came to 7 bases. The CDR3 DNA is TGTGCCAGCAGTTCGCCCCGCGAGCAGTACTTC. Encoded protein: CASSSPREQYF. The variable domain in full, with the rest retrieved from reference TRBV28 and TRBJ2-7, is DVKVTQSSRYLVKRTGEKVFLECVQDMDHENMFWYRQDPGLGLRLIYFSYDVKMKEKGDIPEGYSVSREKKERFSLILESASTNQTSMYLCASSSPREQYFGPGTRLTVT.

V and J are TRBV7-9 and TRBJ1-5, with D maybe TRBD1 (5 bases). In germline, CDR1 is SEHNR, CDR2 FQNEAQ (reference sequence). V lost 5 bases to trimming and J lost 1 base, with 15 bases between them. CDR3 length equals 16 residues. CDR3 sequence (DNA): TGTGCCAGCAGCCCCCTCGGGGCGGCGAGCAATCAGCCCCAGCATTTT. This translates into CASSPLGAASNQPQHF.

The chain has TRBV16 and TRBJ2-2; weak D call: TRBD1 (6 bases). CDR1 is KGHSY and CDR2 is FQNENV in the germline V gene. V shed 1 base and J shed 6 bases, with 9 bases lying between them. The CDR3 spans 14 residues. CDR3 protein: CASSQLGQSGELFF. DNA for the CDR3: TGTGCCAGCAGCCAATTGGGACAATCCGGGGAGCTGTTTTTT.

The J gene is TRBJ1-1, the V gene TRBV28, with 7 bases identical to TRBD1. Germline CDR1 MDHEN, CDR2 SYDVKM. The CDR3 is 15 residues long. V shed 5 bases and J 0 bases; nucleotides not matched to a gene: 6. CDR3 sequence reads: CASSLQGIMNTEAFF. The CDR3 coding sequence is TGTGCCAGCAGTCTACAGGGGATCATGAACACTGAAGCTTTCTTT.

The gene calls are TRBV6-5 and TRBJ2-7, with a possible D match to TRBD1 (6 bases). This CDR3 has 13 residues. V lost 6 bases and J 2 bases, leaving 11 bases between the germline ends. Germline V gives CDR1 MNHEY, CDR2 SVGAGI. The CDR3 is CASRDRSPYEQYF. In DNA form, the CDR3 reads TGTGCCAGCAGGGACAGATCCCCCTACGAGCAGTACTTC.

This clone came up a few times. This chain links TRBV29-1 with TRBJ1-2, with D maybe TRBD1 (6 bases). Looked up from germline, CDR1 is SQVTM and CDR2 is ANQGSEA. The CDR3 is made up of 16 amino acids. Trimming removed 3 bases at V and 4 bases at J, with 21 bases between. CDR3 in amino acids: CSVEDSSTFLSYGYTF. CDR3 in DNA: TGCAGCGTTGAGGACAGCTCCACCTTCCTATCCTATGGCTACACCTTC. The entire variable domain, with the rest obtained from reference TRBV29-1 and TRBJ1-2, is as follows: SAVISQKPSRDICQRGTSLTIQCQVDSQVTMMFWYRQQPGQSLTLIATANQGSEATYESGFVIDKFPISRPNLTFSTLTVSNMSPEDSSIYLCSVEDSSTFLSYGYTFGSGTRLTVV.

The chain employs TRBV3-1 (or the pseudogene TRBV3-2) and TRBJ2-3; 11 bases fit TRBD2. CDR3 length equals 16 residues. Trimming removed 4 bases from V and 3 bases from J; junction bases left unmatched: 6. The germline V gene encodes CDR1 LGHDT and CDR2 YNNKEL (reference sequence). CDR3 in DNA: TGTGCCAGCAGCCCATTAGCGGGAGGGCCGACAGATACGCAGTATTTT. It translates to CASSPLAGGPTDTQYF.

A single count supports this clone. The chain is built from TRBV3-1 (or the pseudogene TRBV3-2) and TRBJ2-6, with 7 bases fitting TRBD1. There are 15 residues in the CDR3. The V and J ends lost 3 bases and 4 bases, in that order; junction bases with no gene match: 3. CDR1 and CDR2 from the germline V gene are LGHDT and YNNKEL (reference sequence). The CDR3 region is CASSQTGSGANVLTF. The CDR3 bases are TGTGCCAGCAGCCAGACAGGGTCCGGGGCCAACGTCCTGACTTTC.

The chain carries TRBV6-5 and TRBJ2-7, with 7 bases matching TRBD1. The CDR3 runs to 14 residues. Germline CDR1 and CDR2: MNHEY and SVGAGI. The V and J ends lost 6 bases and 0 bases, in that order; junction bases with no gene match: 5. The CDR3 loop reads CASREDRSSYEQYF. In DNA form, the CDR3 reads TGTGCCAGCAGGGAGGACAGGAGCTCCTACGAGCAGTACTTC.

The chain joins TRBV5-1 to TRBJ2-5, with D possibly TRBD2 on 6 matching bases. The germline V gene has CDR1 SGHRS and CDR2 YFSETQ. V lost 4 bases to trimming and J lost 9 bases, with 19 bases between them. This CDR3 has 14 amino acids. The CDR3 bases are TGCGCCAGCAGCCTAAGACTAGACGCCCAGGCCCAGTACTTC. As protein: CASSLRLDAQAQYF.

This chain connects TRBV2 to TRBJ1-5, with 7 bases fitting TRBD1. The CDR3 has 16 amino acids. V shed 5 bases, J shed 0 bases, and the junction held 7 bases outside the gene matches. Germline CDR1 reads SNHLY; CDR2 reads FYNNEI. The CDR3 region has the DNA TGTGCCAGCAGTCTCGACAGGGTCTATAGCAATCAGCCCCAGCATTTT. It is translated as CASSLDRVYSNQPQHF.

The rearrangement joins TRBV6-5 to TRBJ1-6; 7 bases fit TRBD1. This CDR3 is built from 13 residues. Germline CDR1 MNHEY, CDR2 SVGAGI. V lost 5 bases and J lost 10; bases outside the gene matches: 5. In DNA form, the CDR3 reads TGTGCCAGCAGTCGACAGGGAGAGTCACCCCTCCACTTT. Translation gives CASSRQGESPLHF.

This clone was recorded once. The rearrangement joins TRBV2 to TRBJ2-5; 7 bases line up with TRBD1. This CDR3 comprises 14 residues. J lost 4 bases, V lost 5 bases, and 7 bases had no gene match. Germline assignment: CDR1 SNHLY and CDR2 FYNNEI. The CDR3 loop is CASSSTGMRETQYF. CDR3 in DNA: TGTGCCAGCAGTTCGACAGGGATGAGAGAGACCCAGTACTTC.

The count of this clone is one. The CDR3 nucleotides are TGCGCCAGCAGAAGTAGCGGGAGAGGCACAGATACGCAGTATTTT. Encoded protein: CASRSSGRGTDTQYF. The rearrangement uses TRBV5-1 and TRBJ2-3; 9 bases match TRBD2. The CDR3 is made up of 15 amino acids. Germline trimming cut 5 bases from V and 1 base from J; bases unmatched to any gene: 5. The germline V gene has CDR1 SGHRS and CDR2 YFSETQ.

The chain employs TRBV10-1 and TRBJ1-2; D gene ambiguous. Trimming took off 6 bases at V and 3 bases at J, with 11 bases between the two ends. CDR1 WNHNN and CDR2 SYGVQD come from the germline V gene (reference sequence). The CDR3 sequence is 13 residues long. The CDR3 spells CASSFDGYYGYTF. The CDR3 DNA is TGCGCCAGCAGCTTCGACGGCTACTATGGCTACACCTTC.

V gene TRBV29-1 combines with J gene TRBJ2-7; D perhaps matches TRBD2 (5 bases). CDR3 size: 13 residues. CDR1 and CDR2 from the germline V gene are SQVTM and ANQGSEA. The V gene lost 7 bases and the J gene lost 0 bases, with 13 bases spanning the gap. The CDR3: CSAGGLSSYEQYF. The CDR3 nucleotides are TGCAGCGCCGGAGGTCTGAGCTCCTACGAGCAGTACTTC.

The chain employs TRBV3-1 (or the pseudogene TRBV3-2) and TRBJ2-5; D remains ambiguous. Trimming cost V 6 bases and J 9 bases, with 8 bases left between them. Per germline, CDR1 LGHDT and CDR2 YNNKEL (reference sequence). The length of the CDR3 is 10 residues. The CDR3 region is CASSGGAQYF. The CDR3 DNA sequence: TGTGCCAGCAGTGGTGGGGCCCAGTACTTC.

The V and J genes are TRBV7-9 and TRBJ2-7; D is unclear. Germline V gives CDR1 SEHNR, CDR2 FQNEAQ (reference sequence). This CDR3 contains 14 residues. Trimming shortened V by 2 bases and J by 6 bases, and 14 bases separated the two germline ends. The CDR3 loop is CASSLRFGYGEQYF. In nucleotides, the CDR3 is TGTGCCAGCAGCTTAAGGTTTGGGTACGGCGAGCAGTACTTC.

The rearrangement uses TRBV30 and TRBJ1-1; a possible D gene is TRBD1 (5 bases). In germline, CDR1 is GTSNPN, CDR2 SVGIG (reference sequence). Trimming took 3 bases from V and 3 from J, leaving 14 bases between them. This CDR3 has 14 residues. CDR3 sequence reads: CAWRIGGRDTEAFF. The CDR3 DNA sequence: TGTGCCTGGAGAATCGGGGGGAGAGACACTGAAGCTTTCTTT.

The chain is built from TRBV24-1 and TRBJ2-4; TRBD1 aligns across 8 bases. Trimming cost V 4 bases and J 7 bases; bases outside gene matches: 8. Germline CDR1 is KGHDR and CDR2 is SFDVKD. The CDR3 is made up of 15 amino acids. CDR3 nucleotides: TGTGCCACCAGTGACCCCGAGGGACAGGCGAACATTCAGTACTTC. The encoded protein is CATSDPEGQANIQYF.